This T cell receptor beta chain derives from a study of post-analysis software for immune sequencing data. About the research overall: Some patients lacked subtype; others had relapsing-remitting, secondary progressive or progressive-relapsing disease. Study findings and constraints: The normalized Chao1 diversity of multiple sclerosis patients was significantly lower than that of controls. Patients showed TRBV5-6, TRBV5-1 and TRBV20-1 among five TRBV segments more frequent than in controls.

Note on this clonotype: Its matching antigen is unknown.

Libraries were made from TCR beta cDNA, and they carried unique molecular identifiers. When about 0.85 to 11 million T cells were used, they gave roughly 500,000 cDNA molecules. TCRdb re-called the PCR reads with MiXCR, one entry per CDR3 protein. The data contain hundreds of thousands of distinct CDR3 sequences, just over 35% of them singletons. The CDR3 consists of 18 residues. V was shortened by 0 bases and J by 7 bases, with 23 bases between the two germline ends. Germline assignment: CDR1 SGHRS and CDR2 YFSETQ. The sequencing sample was made of blood. The receptor was derived from a girl aged 10 to 17 with multiple sclerosis. The V call is TRBV5-1, the J call TRBJ2-1; possible D gene TRBD2, 6 bases. As DNA, the CDR3 is TGCGCCAGCAGCTTGGGGGAGGTCGGGACCCGAGGGTGGAATGAGCAGTTCTTC. Its translation is CASSLGEVGTRGWNEQFF.